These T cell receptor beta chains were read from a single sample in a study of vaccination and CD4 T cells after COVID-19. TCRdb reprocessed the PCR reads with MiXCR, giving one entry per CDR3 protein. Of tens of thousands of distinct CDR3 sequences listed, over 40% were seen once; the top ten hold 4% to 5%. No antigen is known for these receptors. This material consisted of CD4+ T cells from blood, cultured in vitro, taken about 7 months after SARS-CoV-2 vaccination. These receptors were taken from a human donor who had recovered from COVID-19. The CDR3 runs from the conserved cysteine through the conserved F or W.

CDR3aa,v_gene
CATGTSKDEQYF,TRBV10-3
CASSTTSLRRGRIYEQYF,TRBV28
CSAQRAGALFEQYF,TRBV20-1
CSASRSNSGANVLTF,TRBV20-1
CASSLMGGSGYGYTF,TRBV28
CASKPGQGPYEQYF,TRBV6-1
CASSLGARERQPQHF,TRBV7-9
CATSRVSDDTGELFF,TRBV15
CASSLATGGRETQYF,TRBV5-4
CASSLAITGGQYNEQFF,TRBV7-2
CASSLNTRLLAGDGGTQYF,TRBV7-2
CASSPAGLYNEQFF,TRBV27
CASSLSGRWETQYF,TRBV5-4
CATSDFSDRGKNEQFF,TRBV24-1
CASSVTGANSPLHF,TRBV9
CSAPTGADTQYF,TRBV20-1
CASSLGDGTYQETQYF,TRBV7-8
CASSETPLRVGGTQYF,TRBV2
CASSWGQSLNSPLHF,TRBV7-3
CASRVGGSPMGQPQHF,TRBV28
CASSITSTDTQYF,TRBV7-2
CASSKGHPSSYEQYF,TRBV7-9
CASSPPYRSELYEQYF,TRBV18
CASRSAGGNQPQHF,TRBV10-2
CSALELAGVTDTQYF,TRBV20-1
CASSLGVMENYGYTF,TRBV7-8
CASGSDTYEQYF,TRBV6-2/TRBV6-3
CASAGNQETQYF,TRBV10-3
CSAPDPSGSTDTQYF,TRBV20-1
CASSPGVTYGEQFF,TRBV19
CASSLVSQETQYF,TRBV19
CSARGVYEQYF,TRBV20-1
CASSYSGLTPTDTQYF,TRBV6-6
CASSVGPRQGADTEAFF,TRBV25-1
CASSLRTSRRGNEQFF,TRBV19
CSARDPGGAGELFF,TRBV20-1
CASSRGGSARILANEQFF,TRBV7-9
CASRLQGEVVSPLHF,TRBV28
CASRRHLGPLHF,TRBV11-3
CASSLRWTGQETQYF,TRBV7-6
CASSFSPGTAYEQYF,TRBV28
CSAREETQYF,TRBV20-1
CASSLDRVYGYTF,TRBV7-2
CASSEGSNVETQYF,TRBV6-1